This is a list of T cell receptor beta chains from one sample in a study of T cells in Graves' hyperthyroidism and ophthalmopathy. TCRdb ran MiXCR on the multiplex PCR reads and lists one entry per CDR3 protein. The profile shows about 700,000 distinct CDR3 sequences, 13% to 15% of them singletons. What was sequenced was blood. Every receptor here comes from a woman aged 18-29 years with Graves' hyperthyroidism. The CDR3 runs from the conserved cysteine through the conserved F or W.

CDR3: CSALTTSNEQFF; J: TRBJ2-1; length: 12; V: TRBV20-1
CDR3: CASSPKKIQGSEQYF; J: TRBJ2-7; length: 15; V: TRBV18
CDR3: CASSLRTSGYEQYF; J: TRBJ2-7; length: 14; V: TRBV28
CDR3: CASSPGRWDGYTF; J: TRBJ1-2; length: 13; V: TRBV6-2/TRBV6-3
CDR3: CAWSAGQGNYGYTF; J: TRBJ1-2; length: 14; V: TRBV30
CDR3: CASSLVGYEAFF; J: TRBJ1-1; length: 12; V: TRBV11-1
CDR3: CASSLGRYGSSYNEQFF; J: TRBJ2-1; length: 17; V: TRBV11-2
CDR3: CASSPAAAYEQYF; J: TRBJ2-7; length: 13; V: TRBV7-9
CDR3: CASSFGTSGRRYEQYF; J: TRBJ2-7; length: 16; V: TRBV28
CDR3: CASSYLPDRGRGIYGYTF; J: TRBJ1-2; length: 18; V: TRBV7-9
CDR3: CAWSSTRRAGANYEQYF; J: TRBJ2-7; length: 17; V: TRBV30
CDR3: CSANKITQYF; J: TRBJ2-3; length: 10; V: TRBV20-1
CDR3: CSVPGLEVETQYF; J: TRBJ2-5; length: 13; V: TRBV29-1
CDR3: CSATLGLAAGSGANVLTF; J: TRBJ2-6; length: 18; V: TRBV20-1
CDR3: CASSLESRGALNTEAFF; J: TRBJ1-1; length: 17; V: TRBV11-2
CDR3: CASSLLGGLYTEAFF; J: TRBJ1-1; length: 15; V: TRBV7-2
CDR3: CASSTDNEQFF; J: TRBJ2-1; length: 11; V: TRBV9
CDR3: CASPPQRSSYNEQFF; J: TRBJ2-1; length: 15; V: TRBV2
CDR3: CAISESRLAGFYEQYF; J: TRBJ2-7; length: 16; V: TRBV10-3
CDR3: CASTKGLQETQYF; J: TRBJ2-5; length: 13; V: TRBV3-1
CDR3: CAWSIGTGAVQYF; J: TRBJ2-7; length: 13; V: TRBV30
CDR3: CASSPQDRVYEQYF; J: TRBJ2-7; length: 14; V: TRBV18
CDR3: CASSYPGRVTEAFF; J: TRBJ1-1; length: 14; V: TRBV6-2/TRBV6-3
CDR3: CASSQGRLSMNTEAFF; J: TRBJ1-1; length: 16; V: TRBV4-1
CDR3: CASSRNAGELFF; J: TRBJ2-2; length: 12; V: TRBV11-3
CDR3: CASSLGGAVFAETQYF; J: TRBJ2-5; length: 16; V: TRBV7-9
CDR3: CATRRQANTGELFF; J: TRBJ2-2; length: 14; V: TRBV6-1
CDR3: CAWSARPGTGELFF; J: TRBJ2-2; length: 14; V: TRBV30
CDR3: CATSRPISGTPPFEQYF; J: TRBJ2-7; length: 17; V: TRBV15
CDR3: CATSDSDSGRPNNEQFF; J: TRBJ2-1; length: 17; V: TRBV24-1
CDR3: CASRLQNTEAFF; J: TRBJ1-1; length: 12; V: TRBV6-1
CDR3: CASSLGLNNGQFF; J: TRBJ2-1; length: 13; V: TRBV7-9
CDR3: CASSLEEGALADNEQFF; J: TRBJ2-1; length: 17; V: TRBV5-1
CDR3: CASSYSASGSPSSYNEQFF; J: TRBJ2-1; length: 19; V: TRBV6-2/TRBV6-3
CDR3: CASTLPSDSGETQYF; J: TRBJ2-5; length: 15; V: TRBV28
CDR3: CASSLGLVFYEQFF; J: TRBJ2-1; length: 14; V: TRBV6-9
CDR3: CASSPLRTGQSNQPQHF; J: TRBJ1-5; length: 17; V: TRBV18
CDR3: CSARGSTSGVYNEQFF; J: TRBJ2-1; length: 16; V: TRBV20-1
CDR3: CSVESGPIDTQYF; J: TRBJ2-3; length: 13; V: TRBV29-1
CDR3: CASRSGPGYEQYF; J: TRBJ2-7; length: 13; V: TRBV13
CDR3: CASSLVPMGNQPQHF; J: TRBJ1-5; length: 15; V: TRBV11-2
CDR3: CAISERTYNEQFF; J: TRBJ2-1; length: 13; V: TRBV10-3
CDR3: CASSSTTGTNEKLFF; J: TRBJ1-4; length: 15; V: TRBV28
CDR3: CASSLGRGTGHNEQFF; J: TRBJ2-1; length: 16; V: TRBV28
CDR3: CASSPPHGGRRPCDEQFF; J: TRBJ2-1; length: 18; V: TRBV7-9
CDR3: CASTPAGNHVEQYF; J: TRBJ2-7; length: 14; V: TRBV6-2/TRBV6-3